One sample yielded the 10 T cell receptor beta chains listed below, sequenced in a study of T-cell memory formation after mild COVID-19. In TCRdb, the 5' RACE reads were re-called with MiXCR into one record per CDR3 protein. The sample carries 450,000 or so distinct CDR3 sequences, about 19% recorded once. Input material: PBMCs or a T cell subset sorted from them (not recorded which). The receptor set was obtained from an adult woman who had mild COVID-19 (a few samples of this study predate the infection). Cell type and time point are not known.

V usage is TRBV30 and J usage is TRBJ1-5; TRBD1 aligns across 7 bases. The CDR3 length is 14 residues. Losses at the gene ends were 2 bases for V and 4 bases for J; bases not matched to a gene: 5. Per germline, CDR1 GTSNPN and CDR2 SVGIG (reference sequence). CDR3 region: CAWSIGTVNQPQHF. The CDR3 DNA is TGTGCCTGGAGTATAGGGACAGTGAATCAGCCCCAGCATTTT. Based on the CDR3 plus reference TRBV30 and TRBJ1-5, the full variable domain is SQTIHQWPATLVQPVGSPLSLECTVEGTSNPNLYWYRQAAGRGLQLLFYSVGIGQISSEVPQNLSASRPQDRQFILSSKKLLLSDSGFYLCAWSIGTVNQPQHFGDGTRLSIL.

The chain carries TRBV6-6 and TRBJ2-5, with 7 bases that match TRBD2. This CDR3 comprises 14 residues. Germline loops: CDR1 MNHNY, CDR2 SVGAGI (reference sequence). Trimming cost V 5 bases and J 4 bases; bases outside gene matches: 7. CDR3 residues: CASSPGRGGETQYF. CDR3 nucleotides: TGTGCCAGCAGTCCTGGGAGGGGTGGAGAGACCCAGTACTTC.

The V and J genes are TRBV5-1 and TRBJ2-1; 13 bases map to TRBD2. CDR3 length: 16 residues. With V trimmed by 4 bases and J by 10 bases, 11 bases remained unmatched. Germline V gene data show CDR1 as SGHRS and CDR2 as YFSETQ. CDR3 in DNA: TGCGCCAGCAGCGCTACCGGGACTAGCGGGGCAGAAGAGCAGTTCTTC. Its protein is CASSATGTSGAEEQFF.

The chain links TRBV24-1 to TRBJ1-5; D is undetermined. The CDR3 totals 14 residues. The germline V gene encodes CDR1 KGHDR and CDR2 SFDVKD. V was pared by 3 bases and J by 3 bases, with 8 bases between. The CDR3 region is CATSDGDYNQPQHF. The CDR3 coding sequence is TGTGCCACCAGTGATGGGGATTACAATCAGCCCCAGCATTTT.

This clonotype was picked up a small number of times. This sequence joins TRBV11-2 and TRBJ1-2; D is perhaps TRBD1 (6 bases). CDR1 is SGHAT, CDR2 FQNNGV, per germline. With 5 bases removed from V and 6 bases from J, the gap between germline ends came to 19 bases. The CDR3 sequence is 15 residues long. The CDR3 DNA is TGTGCCAGCAGCACGATTGATGGGGGCGCAAATGGCTACACCTTC. This sequence encodes CASSTIDGGANGYTF.

The chain carries TRBV30 and TRBJ2-3; D is unclear. V shed 3 bases and J shed 2 bases, with 3 bases lying between them. The CDR3 totals 11 residues. CDR1 GTSNPN and CDR2 SVGIG come from the germline V gene (reference sequence). The CDR3 is CAWRYTDTQYF. The CDR3 region has the DNA TGTGCCTGGAGGTACACAGATACGCAGTATTTT.

The sample holds a few counts of this clonotype. The rearrangement links TRBV3-1 to TRBJ1-1, with a tentative D call TRBD1 (6 bases). Germline CDR1 is LGHDT and CDR2 is YNNKEL (reference sequence). The ends were cut back, 5 bases at V and 10 bases at J, with 17 bases in the middle. CDR3 length: 13 residues. In nucleotides, the CDR3 is TGTGCCAGCAGCGCCCGGGACACGGGGGGAGCTTTCTTT. It codes for CASSARDTGGAFF.

The table lists this clonotype with many counts. An end of the junction does not agree with germline; a read error may underlie this. This chain uses TRBV5-1 with TRBJ2-3; 7 nucleotides match TRBD2. CDR1 SGHRS and CDR2 YFSETQ come from the germline V gene. The CDR3 is 14 residues long. In DNA, the CDR3 is TGTGCCAGCAGTCTAGCGGCTAGCACAGATACGCAGTATTTT. It codes for CASSLAASTDTQYF.

This chain joins TRBV27 and TRBJ2-7; maybe TRBD2 (5 bases). Germline V gives CDR1 MNHEY, CDR2 SMNVEV (reference sequence). The V end lost 8 bases, the J end lost 4 bases, and 15 bases lay between the germline ends. The CDR3 extends over 13 amino acids. The CDR3 spells CASGETEVYEQYF. The CDR3 DNA sequence: TGTGCCAGCGGAGAGACGGAGGTTTACGAGCAGTACTTC.

The genes are TRBV3-1 and TRBJ2-1; D gene uncertain. Germline V gene sequence: CDR1 LGHDT, CDR2 YNNKEL (reference sequence). Between the trimmed V and J ends, which lost 4 bases and 10 bases, there was a span of 8 bases. The CDR3 extends over 11 amino acids. CDR3 DNA sequence: TGTGCCAGCAGCCTTCGATTGGAGCAGTTCTTC. Amino acids: CASSLRLEQFF.